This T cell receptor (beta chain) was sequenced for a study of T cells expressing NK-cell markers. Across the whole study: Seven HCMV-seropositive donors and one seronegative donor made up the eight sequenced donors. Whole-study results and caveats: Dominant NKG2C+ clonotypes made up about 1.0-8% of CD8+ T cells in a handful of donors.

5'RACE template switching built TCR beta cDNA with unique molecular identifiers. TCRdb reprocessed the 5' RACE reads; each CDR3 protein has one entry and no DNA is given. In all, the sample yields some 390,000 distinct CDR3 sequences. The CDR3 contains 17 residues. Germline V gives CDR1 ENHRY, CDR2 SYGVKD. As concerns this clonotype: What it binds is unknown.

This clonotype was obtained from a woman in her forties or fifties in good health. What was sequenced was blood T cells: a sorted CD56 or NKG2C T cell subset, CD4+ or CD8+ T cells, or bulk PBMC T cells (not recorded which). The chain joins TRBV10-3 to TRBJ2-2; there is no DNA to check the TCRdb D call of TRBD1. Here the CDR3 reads CAISGAGIIANTGELFF.